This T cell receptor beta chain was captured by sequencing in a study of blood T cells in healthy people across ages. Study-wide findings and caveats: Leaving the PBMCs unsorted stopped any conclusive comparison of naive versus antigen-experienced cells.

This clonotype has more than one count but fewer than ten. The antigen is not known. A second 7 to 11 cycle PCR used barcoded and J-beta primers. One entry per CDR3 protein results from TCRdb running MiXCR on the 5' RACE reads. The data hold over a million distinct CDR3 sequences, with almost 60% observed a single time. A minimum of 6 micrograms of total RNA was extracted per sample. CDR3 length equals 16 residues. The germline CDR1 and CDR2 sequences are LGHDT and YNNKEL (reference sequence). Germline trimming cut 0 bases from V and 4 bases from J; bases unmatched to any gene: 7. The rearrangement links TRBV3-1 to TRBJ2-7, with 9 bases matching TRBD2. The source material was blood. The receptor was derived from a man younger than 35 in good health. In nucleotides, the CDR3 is TGTGCCAGCAGCCAAGATCTGGCTAGCGGGATTTACGAGCAGTACTTC. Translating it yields CASSQDLASGIYEQYF.